This TCR beta chain was sequenced in a study of T cell repertoires in aging, cancer and after chemotherapy. Study at large: Roughly 8.9 million TCR reads were in the whole dataset. Overall study findings and caveats: In each cancer cohort, median generation probability increased across chemotherapy, suggesting thymic output rebounded. In cancer patients, declining TCR diversity with age involved lost richness and lost evenness.

This clonotype has a handful of counts. The antigen is not known. The template was genomic DNA from peripheral blood, not RNA. Multiplex touch-down PCR with TRB-A/B primers amplified rearranged V-D-J TRB sequences. TCRdb fed the multiplex PCR reads into MiXCR, producing one record per CDR3 protein. The sample has over a thousand distinct CDR3 sequences; 20% to 25% are singletons. V was clipped by 5 bases and J by 7 bases, with 11 bases between them. Germline CDR1 is MDHEN and CDR2 is SYDVKM. This CDR3 contains 12 residues. The chain is built from TRBV28 and TRBJ1-1; D not certain. Input material: blood. The origin of this receptor is a human donor with a solid tumor. The CDR3 reads CASSLRRLEAFF. For the CDR3, the DNA is TGTGCCAGCAGTCTTCGGCGGCTTGAAGCTTTCTTT.